This entry lists 2 T cell receptor beta chains sequenced from one sample in a study of CD8 T cells in Susac syndrome. Random hexamers primed reverse transcription of about 0.5 to 1 ug RNA. TCRdb passed the immunoSEQ multiplex PCR reads through MiXCR, listing each CDR3 protein once. The sample lists about 180,000 distinct CDR3 sequences, around 94% occurring once. Sequenced: CD4+ T cells from PBMCs. The origin of the receptors is a human donor with Susac syndrome.

The chain recombines TRBV20-1 with TRBJ2-1; TRBD2 is a possible D gene (6 bases). Between the trimmed V and J ends, which lost 5 bases and 0 bases, there was a span of 8 bases. CDR3 size: 13 residues. Germline CDR1 reads DFQATT; CDR2 reads SNEGSKA (reference sequence). The CDR3 reads CSAGGSSYNEQFF. CDR3 nucleotide sequence: TGCAGTGCTGGAGGGAGCTCCTACAATGAGCAGTTCTTC.

As regards this clonotype: The junction departs from the called germline gene at one end, perhaps through a read error. The V call is TRBV4-3, the J call TRBJ2-1; 10 bases match TRBD2. The germline gives CDR1 LGHNA, CDR2 YSLEER. CDR3 length: 15 residues. The DNA of the CDR3 is TGCGCGAGCAGCCAAGCGGGGGGGCGTTCGGGGGAGCAGTTCTTC. Translated, it gives CASSQAGGRSGEQFF.